This T cell receptor (beta chain) came from a study of tumor-infiltrating lymphocytes in primary liver carcinoma. As for the study in general: Sample yields, roughly 3.5 to 8 million productive TCRbeta reads, were similar across the tissue types.

This clonotype was seen many times. The antigen is unknown. Co-extracting RNA and DNA was done with 20-30 mg of unsorted bulk tissue as input. Chronic HBV infection, which was untreated, was present in the patients. Study-level findings and limits: Against blood, tumors held a significantly higher top-250-clone fraction (p = 0.039).

Germline values: CDR1 SGHVS, CDR2 FQNEAQ. The CDR3 totals 17 residues. Unmatched junction bases numbered 17, after V lost 5 bases and J lost 6 bases. Total RNA amounting to roughly 450 ng was the source from which TCR beta cDNA was made with a constant-region primer. Three-round nested multiplex PCR performed with slightly modified ARM-PCR produced the TCR beta libraries. A C-beta reverse primer and TRBV1-TRBV30 forward primers served in each of the first two PCR rounds, at about 9 cycles apiece. TCRdb re-called the multiplex PCR reads through MiXCR, storing one row per CDR3 protein. The sample lists more than 90,000 distinct CDR3 sequences; 65% to 75% were seen once.

The sample comprised liver tumor tissue from sampling region 2. Subset reported: tumor region T2, inferior pole. The genes are TRBV7-8 and TRBJ2-7, with 9 bases lining up with TRBD2. The TCR originated in an older woman with primary liver carcinoma and hepatitis B virus infection. CDR3 region: CASSARPGTSISGEQYF. The DNA for the CDR3 is TGTGCCAGCAGCGCGAGACCTGGGACTAGCATCTCAGGCGAGCAGTACTTC.